This T cell receptor (beta chain) was recorded in a study of early T cells in non-severe SARS-CoV-2 infection. Study-level information: Chains were unpaired, as sequencing was done on bulk RNA from unsorted whole blood. Whole-study results and caveats: Comparison of clonotypes with VDJdb favored anti-spike CD8 responses while missing private and CD4 specificities.

This clonotype was counted ten times or more. Antigen specificity is unknown. The CDR3 has 12 residues. V dropped 2 bases and J dropped 14 bases, with 15 bases sitting between them. Individual cDNA molecules each received unique molecular identifiers attached to them. TCRdb re-analysed the 5' RACE reads in MiXCR, keeping a single row per CDR3 protein. The sample holds about 56,000 distinct CDR3 sequences; around 12% are singletons and the top ten take approximately 2.8%. Specimen: whole blood. This chain connects TRBV12-3 or TRBV12-4 to TRBJ2-5, with D perhaps being TRBD1 or TRBD2 (6 bases each). This TCR was recovered from an adult who was a healthcare worker with PCR-confirmed SARS-CoV-2 infection or an uninfected control (not recorded which). The CDR3 sequence: CASSLFNGGLYF. The CDR3 DNA sequence: TGTGCCAGCAGTTTATTCAACGGGGGCCTTTACTTC.